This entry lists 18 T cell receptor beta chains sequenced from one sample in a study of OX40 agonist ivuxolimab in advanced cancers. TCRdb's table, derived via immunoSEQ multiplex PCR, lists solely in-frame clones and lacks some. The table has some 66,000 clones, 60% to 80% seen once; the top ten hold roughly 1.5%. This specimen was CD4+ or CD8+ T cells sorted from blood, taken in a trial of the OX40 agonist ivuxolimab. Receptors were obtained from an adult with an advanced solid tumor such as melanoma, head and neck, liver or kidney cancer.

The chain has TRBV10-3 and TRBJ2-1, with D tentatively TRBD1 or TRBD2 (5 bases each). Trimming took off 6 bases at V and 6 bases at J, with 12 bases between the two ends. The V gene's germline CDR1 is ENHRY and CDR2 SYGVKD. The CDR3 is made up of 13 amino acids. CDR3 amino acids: CAISPGTGNEQFF. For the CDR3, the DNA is TGTGCCATCAGCCCCGGGACGGGCAATGAGCAGTTCTTC.

The CDR3 here is CASSDQSVAGGLTDTQYF. In DNA form, the CDR3 reads TGTGCCAGCAGTGATCAAAGTGTAGCGGGGGGTCTTACAGATACGCAGTATTTT. The J gene is TRBJ2-3, the V gene TRBV6-1; TRBD2 matches at 10 bases. With 3 bases clipped from V and 3 bases from J, the junction kept 12 bases outside the gene matches. Germline lookup yields CDR1 MNHNS and CDR2 SASEGT. The CDR3 spans 18 residues.

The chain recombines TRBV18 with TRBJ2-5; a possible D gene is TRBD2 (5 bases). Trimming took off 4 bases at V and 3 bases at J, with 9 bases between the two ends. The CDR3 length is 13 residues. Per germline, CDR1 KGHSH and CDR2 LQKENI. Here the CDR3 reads CASSLRVEETQYF. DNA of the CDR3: TGTGCCAGCTCACTGCGGGTGGAAGAGACCCAGTACTTC.

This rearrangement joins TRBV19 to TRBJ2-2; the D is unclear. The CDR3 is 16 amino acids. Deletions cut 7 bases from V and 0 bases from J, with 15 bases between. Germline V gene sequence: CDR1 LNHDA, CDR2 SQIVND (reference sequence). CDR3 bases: TGTGCCAGTACAGCGCGGCGCCTCGCGAACACCGGGGAGCTGTTTTTT. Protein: CASTARRLANTGELFF.

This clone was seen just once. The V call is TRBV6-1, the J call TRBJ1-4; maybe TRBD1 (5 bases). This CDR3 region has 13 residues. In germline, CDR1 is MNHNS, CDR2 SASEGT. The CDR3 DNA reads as TGTGCGAGTACCCTTGGGACCTTCGAAAAACTGTTTTTT. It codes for CASTLGTFEKLFF.

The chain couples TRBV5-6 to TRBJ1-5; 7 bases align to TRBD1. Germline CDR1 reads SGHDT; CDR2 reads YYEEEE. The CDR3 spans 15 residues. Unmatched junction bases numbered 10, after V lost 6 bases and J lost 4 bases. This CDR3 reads CASKIQGLGNQPQHF. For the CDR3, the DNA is TGTGCCAGCAAGATACAGGGGCTAGGGAATCAGCCCCAGCATTTT. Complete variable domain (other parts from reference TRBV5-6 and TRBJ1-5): DAGVTQSPTHLIKTRGQQVTLRCSPKSGHDTVSWYQQALGQGPQFIFQYYEEEERQRGNFPDRFSGHQFPNYSSELNVNALLLGDSALYLCASKIQGLGNQPQHFGDGTRLSIL.

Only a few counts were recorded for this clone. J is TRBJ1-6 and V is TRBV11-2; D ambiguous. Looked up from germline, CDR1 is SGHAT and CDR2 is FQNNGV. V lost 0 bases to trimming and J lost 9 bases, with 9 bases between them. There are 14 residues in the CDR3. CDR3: CASSLDLWGSPLHF. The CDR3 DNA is TGTGCCAGCAGCTTAGACCTGTGGGGTTCACCCCTCCACTTT.

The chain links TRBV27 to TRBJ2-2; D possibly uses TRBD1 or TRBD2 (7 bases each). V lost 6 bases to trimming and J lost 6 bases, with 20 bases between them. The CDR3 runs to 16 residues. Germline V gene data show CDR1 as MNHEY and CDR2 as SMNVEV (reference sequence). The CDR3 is CASSLAGGLRAGELFF. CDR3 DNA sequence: TGTGCCAGCAGCCTCGCAGGGGGACTACGGGCCGGGGAGCTGTTTTTT.

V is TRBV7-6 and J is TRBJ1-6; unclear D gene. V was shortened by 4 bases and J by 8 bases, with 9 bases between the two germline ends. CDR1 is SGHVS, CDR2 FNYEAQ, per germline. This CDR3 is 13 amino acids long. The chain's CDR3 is CASSSGLDSPLHF. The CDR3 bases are TGTGCCAGCAGCTCAGGTTTAGATTCACCCCTCCACTTT.

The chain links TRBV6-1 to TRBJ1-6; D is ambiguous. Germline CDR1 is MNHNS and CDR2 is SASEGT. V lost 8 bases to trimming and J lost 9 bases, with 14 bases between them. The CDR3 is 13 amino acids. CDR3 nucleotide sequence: TGTGCCAGCGGGGAGGCGGGGAGTTCACCCCTCCACTTT. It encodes CASGEAGSSPLHF.

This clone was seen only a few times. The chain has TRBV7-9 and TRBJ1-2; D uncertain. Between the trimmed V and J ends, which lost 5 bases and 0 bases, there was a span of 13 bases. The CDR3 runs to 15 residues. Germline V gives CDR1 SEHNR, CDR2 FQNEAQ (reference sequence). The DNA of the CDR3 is TGTGCCAGCAGCCCGCCACAGTCAGCTAACTATGGCTACACCTTC. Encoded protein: CASSPPQSANYGYTF.

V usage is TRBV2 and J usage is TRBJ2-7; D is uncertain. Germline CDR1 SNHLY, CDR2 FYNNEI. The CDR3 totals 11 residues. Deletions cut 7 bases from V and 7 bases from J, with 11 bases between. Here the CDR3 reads CASTTGWEQYF. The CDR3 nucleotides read TGTGCCAGCACCACTGGCTGGGAGCAGTACTTC.

The CDR3 is CASSSQWQSPEAFF. The CDR3 DNA reads as TGTGCCAGCAGTTCCCAATGGCAGAGTCCTGAAGCTTTCTTT. The chain carries TRBV28 and TRBJ1-1; D unresolved. From germline, CDR1 is MDHEN and CDR2 SYDVKM. Trimming stripped 4 bases from V and 6 bases from J, with 15 bases between. This CDR3 comprises 14 residues.

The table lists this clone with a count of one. The CDR3 DNA reads TGTGCCAGCAGCTTAGTTCGGGAGACCAATGAGCAGTTCTTC. This codes for CASSLVRETNEQFF. This chain connects TRBV7-6 to TRBJ2-1, with a weak D call TRBD2 (6 bases). The V end lost 1 base, the J end lost 6 bases, and 10 bases lay between the germline ends. This CDR3 contains 14 residues. Germline-derived CDR1 and CDR2 are SGHVS and FNYEAQ.

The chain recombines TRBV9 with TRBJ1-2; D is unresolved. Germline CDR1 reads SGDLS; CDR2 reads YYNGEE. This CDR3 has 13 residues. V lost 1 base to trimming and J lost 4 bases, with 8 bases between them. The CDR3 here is CASSVSRSYGYTF. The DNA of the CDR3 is TGTGCCAGCAGCGTAAGTCGGAGCTATGGCTACACCTTC.

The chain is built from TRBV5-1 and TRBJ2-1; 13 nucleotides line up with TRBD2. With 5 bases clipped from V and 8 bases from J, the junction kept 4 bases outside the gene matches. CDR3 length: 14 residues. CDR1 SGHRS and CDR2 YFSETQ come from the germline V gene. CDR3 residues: CASRGLAGAHEQFF. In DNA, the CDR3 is TGCGCCAGCAGAGGACTAGCGGGGGCCCATGAGCAGTTCTTC.

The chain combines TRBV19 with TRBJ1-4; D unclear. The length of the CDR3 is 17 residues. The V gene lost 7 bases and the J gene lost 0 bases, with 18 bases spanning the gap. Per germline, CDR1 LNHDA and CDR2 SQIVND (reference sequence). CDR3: CASTQGYRGATNEKLFF. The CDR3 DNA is TGTGCCAGTACCCAAGGGTACAGAGGTGCAACTAATGAAAAACTGTTTTTT.

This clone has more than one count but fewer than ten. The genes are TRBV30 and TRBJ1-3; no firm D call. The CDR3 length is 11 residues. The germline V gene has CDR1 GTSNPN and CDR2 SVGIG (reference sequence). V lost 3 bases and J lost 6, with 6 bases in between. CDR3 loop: CAWSAVNTIYF. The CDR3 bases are TGTGCCTGGAGCGCAGTAAACACCATATATTTT.